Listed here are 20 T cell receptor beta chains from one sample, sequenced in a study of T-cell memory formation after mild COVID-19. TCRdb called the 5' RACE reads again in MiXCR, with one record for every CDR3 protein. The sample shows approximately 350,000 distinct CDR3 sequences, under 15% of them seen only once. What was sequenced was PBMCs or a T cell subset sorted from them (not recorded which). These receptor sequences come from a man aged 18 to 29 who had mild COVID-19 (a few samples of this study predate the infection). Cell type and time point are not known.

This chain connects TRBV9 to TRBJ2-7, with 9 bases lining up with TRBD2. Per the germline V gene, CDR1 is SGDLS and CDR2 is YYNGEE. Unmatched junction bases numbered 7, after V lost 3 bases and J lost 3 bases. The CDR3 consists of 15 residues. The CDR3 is CASSGNSGGNYEQYF. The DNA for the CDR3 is TGTGCCAGCAGCGGAAATAGCGGGGGAAACTACGAGCAGTACTTC.

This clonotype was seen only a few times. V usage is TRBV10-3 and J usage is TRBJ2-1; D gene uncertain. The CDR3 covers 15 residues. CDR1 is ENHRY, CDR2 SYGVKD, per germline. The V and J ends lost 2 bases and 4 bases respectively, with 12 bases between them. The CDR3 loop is CAISEPPAFYNEQFF. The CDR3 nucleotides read TGTGCCATCAGTGAGCCTCCAGCGTTTTACAATGAGCAGTTCTTC.

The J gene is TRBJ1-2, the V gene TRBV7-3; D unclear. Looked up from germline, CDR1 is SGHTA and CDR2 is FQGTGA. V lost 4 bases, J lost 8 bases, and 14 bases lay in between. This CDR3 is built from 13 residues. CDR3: CASSSQPVGGYTF. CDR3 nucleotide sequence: TGTGCCAGCAGCTCTCAGCCGGTCGGAGGCTACACCTTC.

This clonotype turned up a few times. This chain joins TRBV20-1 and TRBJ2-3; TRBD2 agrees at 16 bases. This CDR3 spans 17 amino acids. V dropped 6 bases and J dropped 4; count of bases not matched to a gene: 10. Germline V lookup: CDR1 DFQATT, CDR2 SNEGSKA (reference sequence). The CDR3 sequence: CSARPGLAGGPPDTQYF. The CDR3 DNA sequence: TGCAGTGCCCGTCCGGGACTAGCGGGGGGGCCCCCAGATACGCAGTATTTT.

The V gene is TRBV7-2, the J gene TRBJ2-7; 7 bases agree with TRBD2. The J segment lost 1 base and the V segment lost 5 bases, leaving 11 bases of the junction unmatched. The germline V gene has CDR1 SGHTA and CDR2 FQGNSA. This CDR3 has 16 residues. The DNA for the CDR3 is TGTGCCAGCAGCCCCCACGGGACTATTACATCCTACGAGCAGTACTTC. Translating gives CASSPHGTITSYEQYF.

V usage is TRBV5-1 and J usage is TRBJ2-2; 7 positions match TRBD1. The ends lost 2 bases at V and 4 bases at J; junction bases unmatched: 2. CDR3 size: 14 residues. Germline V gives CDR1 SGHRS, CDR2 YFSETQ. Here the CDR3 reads CASSFEGATGELFF. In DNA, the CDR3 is TGCGCCAGCAGCTTTGAGGGGGCCACCGGGGAGCTGTTTTTT.

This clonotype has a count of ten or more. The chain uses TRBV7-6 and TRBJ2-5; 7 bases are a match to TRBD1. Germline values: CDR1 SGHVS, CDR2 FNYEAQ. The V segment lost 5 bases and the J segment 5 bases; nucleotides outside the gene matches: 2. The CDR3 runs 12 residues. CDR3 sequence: CASSKQGETQYF. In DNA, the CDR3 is TGTGCCAGCAGCAAACAGGGGGAGACCCAGTACTTC. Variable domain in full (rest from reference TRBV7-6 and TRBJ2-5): GAGVSQSPRYKVTKRGQDVALRCDPISGHVSLYWYRQALGQGPEFLTYFNYEAQQDKSGLPNDRFSAERPEGSISTLTIQRTEQRDSAMYRCASSKQGETQYFGPGTRLLVL.

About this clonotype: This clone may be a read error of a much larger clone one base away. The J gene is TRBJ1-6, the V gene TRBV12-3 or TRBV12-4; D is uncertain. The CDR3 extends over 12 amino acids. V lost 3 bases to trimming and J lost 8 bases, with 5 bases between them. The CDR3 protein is CASSFLHSPLHF. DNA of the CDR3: TGTGCCAGCAGTTTTCTCCATTCACCCCTCCACTTT.

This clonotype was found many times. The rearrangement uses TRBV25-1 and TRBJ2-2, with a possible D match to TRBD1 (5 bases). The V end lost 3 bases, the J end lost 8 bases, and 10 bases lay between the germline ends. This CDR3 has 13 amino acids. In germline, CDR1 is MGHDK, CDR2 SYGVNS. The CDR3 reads CASSDWTSGELFF. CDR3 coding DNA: TGTGCCAGCAGTGATTGGACATCTGGGGAGCTGTTTTTT. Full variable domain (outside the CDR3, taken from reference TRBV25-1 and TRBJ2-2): EADIYQTPRYLVIGTGKKITLECSQTMGHDKMYWYQQDPGMELHLIHYSYGVNSTEKGDLSSESTVSRIRTEHFPLTLESARPSHTSQYLCASSDWTSGELFFGEGSRLTVL.

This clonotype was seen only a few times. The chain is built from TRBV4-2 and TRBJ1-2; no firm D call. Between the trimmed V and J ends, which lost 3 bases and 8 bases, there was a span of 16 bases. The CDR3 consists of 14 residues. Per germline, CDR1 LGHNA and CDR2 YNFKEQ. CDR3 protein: CASSQRGGRRGYTF. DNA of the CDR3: TGTGCCAGCAGCCAGCGAGGTGGCAGGAGGGGCTACACCTTC.

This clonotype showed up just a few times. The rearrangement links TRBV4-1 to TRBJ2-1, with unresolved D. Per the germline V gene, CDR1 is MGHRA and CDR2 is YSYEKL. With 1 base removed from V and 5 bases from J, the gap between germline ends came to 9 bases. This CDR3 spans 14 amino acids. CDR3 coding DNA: TGCGCCAGCAGCCAAGTGTTCCTTAACAATGAGCAGTTCTTC. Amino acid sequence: CASSQVFLNNEQFF.

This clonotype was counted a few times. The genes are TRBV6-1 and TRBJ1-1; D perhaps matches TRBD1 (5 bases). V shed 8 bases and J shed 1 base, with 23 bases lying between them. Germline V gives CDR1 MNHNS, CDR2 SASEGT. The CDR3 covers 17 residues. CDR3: CASFALGEPKTNTEAFF. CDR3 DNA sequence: TGTGCCAGCTTCGCCCTAGGGGAACCGAAGACGAACACTGAAGCTTTCTTT.

CDR3 amino acids: CASSLAPGRPQHF. The CDR3 bases are TGTGCCAGCAGCTTGGCCCCGGGCCGGCCCCAGCATTTT. The chain has TRBV5-6 and TRBJ1-5, with unresolved D. Germline loops: CDR1 SGHDT, CDR2 YYEEEE. Trimming shortened V by 0 bases and J by 9 bases, and 10 bases separated the two germline ends. The CDR3 has 13 residues.

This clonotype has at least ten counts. CDR3 DNA: TGCAGTGCTACGCCGGGGGATCAGCCCCAGCATTTT. It encodes CSATPGDQPQHF. The rearrangement links TRBV20-1 to TRBJ1-5; maybe TRBD1 (5 bases). The length of the CDR3 is 12 residues. The V end lost 4 bases, the J end lost 5 bases, and 9 bases lay between the germline ends. The germline V gene encodes CDR1 DFQATT and CDR2 SNEGSKA (reference sequence).

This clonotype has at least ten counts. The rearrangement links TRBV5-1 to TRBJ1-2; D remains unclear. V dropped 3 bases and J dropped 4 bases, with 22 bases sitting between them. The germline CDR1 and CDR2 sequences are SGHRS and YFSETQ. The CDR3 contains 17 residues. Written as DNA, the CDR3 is TGCGCCAGCAGCTCAAGACGGAGCCCCCTTCGTAGCTATGGCTACACCTTC. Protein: CASSSRRSPLRSYGYTF. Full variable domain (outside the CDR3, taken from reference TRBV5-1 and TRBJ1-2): KAGVTQTPRYLIKTRGQQVTLSCSPISGHRSVSWYQQTPGQGLQFLFEYFSETQRNKGNFPGRFSGRQFSNSRSEMNVSTLELGDSALYLCASSSRRSPLRSYGYTFGSGTRLTVV.

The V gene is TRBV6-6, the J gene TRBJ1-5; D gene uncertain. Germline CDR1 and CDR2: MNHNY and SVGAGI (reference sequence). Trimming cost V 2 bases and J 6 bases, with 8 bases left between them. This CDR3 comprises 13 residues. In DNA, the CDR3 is TGTGCCAGCAGTTACGCGGTTAGTCAGCCCCAGCATTTT. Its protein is CASSYAVSQPQHF.

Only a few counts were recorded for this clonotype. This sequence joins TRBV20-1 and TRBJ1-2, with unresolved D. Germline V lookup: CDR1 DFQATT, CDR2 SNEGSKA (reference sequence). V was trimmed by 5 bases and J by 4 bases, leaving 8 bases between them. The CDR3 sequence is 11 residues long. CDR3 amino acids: CSAFPLYGYTF. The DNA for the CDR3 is TGCAGTGCTTTCCCACTCTATGGCTACACCTTC.

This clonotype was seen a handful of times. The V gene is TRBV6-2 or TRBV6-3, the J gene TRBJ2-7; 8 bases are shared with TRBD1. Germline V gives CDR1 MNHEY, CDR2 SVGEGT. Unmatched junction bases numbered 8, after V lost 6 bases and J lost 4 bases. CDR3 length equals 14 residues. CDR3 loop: CASSSGGWWYEQYF. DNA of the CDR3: TGTGCCAGCAGCTCAGGGGGCTGGTGGTACGAGCAGTACTTC.

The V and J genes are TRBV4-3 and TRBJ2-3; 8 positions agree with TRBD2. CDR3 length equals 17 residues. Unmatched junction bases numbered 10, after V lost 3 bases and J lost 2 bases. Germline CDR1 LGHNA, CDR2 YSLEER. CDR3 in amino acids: CASSQAFIAGPTDTQYF. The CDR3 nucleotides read TGCGCCAGCAGCCAGGCTTTCATAGCGGGGCCCACAGATACGCAGTATTTT.

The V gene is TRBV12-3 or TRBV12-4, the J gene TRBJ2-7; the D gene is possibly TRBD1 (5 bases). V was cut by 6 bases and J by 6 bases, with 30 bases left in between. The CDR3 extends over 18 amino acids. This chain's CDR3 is CASSPGRWVTGRLGEQYF. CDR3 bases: TGTGCCAGCAGCCCAGGTCGATGGGTAACAGGTCGCCTAGGCGAGCAGTACTTC.